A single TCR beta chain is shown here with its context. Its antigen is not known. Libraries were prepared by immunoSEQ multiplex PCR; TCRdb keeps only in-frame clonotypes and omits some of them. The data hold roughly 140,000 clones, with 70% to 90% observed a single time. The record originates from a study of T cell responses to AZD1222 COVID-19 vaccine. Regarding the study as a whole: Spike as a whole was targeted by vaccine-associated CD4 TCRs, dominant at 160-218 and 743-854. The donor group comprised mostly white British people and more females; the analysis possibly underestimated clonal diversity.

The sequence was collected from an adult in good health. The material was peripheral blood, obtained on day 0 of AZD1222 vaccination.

CDR3 loop: CASSVGANLANYGYTF. Here the CDR3 DNA reads TGTGCCAGCAGCGTAGGGGCCAATTTAGCGAACTATGGCTACACCTTC. J is TRBJ1-2 and V is TRBV9; D not resolved. This CDR3 has 16 amino acids. Germline-derived CDR1 and CDR2 are SGDLS and YYNGEE. V was trimmed by 0 bases and J by 2 bases, leaving 14 bases between them.